What follows are 20 T cell receptor beta chains derived from one specimen sequenced in a study of T cell repertoires in cytomegalovirus infection. Each CDR3 protein is one row after TCRdb ran MiXCR on the reads. This table has 55,000 to 85,000 distinct CDR3 sequences, over 3.5% appearing once. Sequenced input: PBMCs. These receptors were collected from a human donor in good health (CMV status not recorded). Some clones in this sample may be carry-over from other donors' samples.

This clonotype was seen ten or more times. The V and J genes are TRBV6-2 or TRBV6-3 and TRBJ2-1; 7 bases fit TRBD2. CDR1 is MNHEY and CDR2 is SVGEGT in the germline V gene. CDR3 length equals 14 residues. The V and J ends lost 2 bases and 12 bases, in that order; junction bases with no gene match: 10. CDR3 amino acids: CASSYSPVPGGQFF. CDR3 in DNA: TGTGCCAGCAGTTACAGCCCGGTTCCGGGGGGGCAGTTCTTC.

The V gene is TRBV7-3, the J gene TRBJ2-1; unclear D gene. Germline assignment: CDR1 SGHTA and CDR2 FQGTGA. The CDR3 has 17 residues. Trimming removed 3 bases at V and 0 bases at J, with 15 bases between. In DNA form, the CDR3 reads TGTGCCAGCAGCTTGATCCCGGGTCCCAGCTCCTACAATGAGCAGTTCTTC. Its protein product is CASSLIPGPSSYNEQFF.

In this sample, this clonotype turned up many times. This chain joins TRBV5-5 and TRBJ1-1; D may be TRBD1 (6 bases). V lost 0 bases to trimming and J lost 7 bases, with 10 bases between them. The V gene's germline CDR1 is SGHKS and CDR2 YYEKEE (reference sequence). The CDR3 has 13 amino acids. CDR3 in DNA: TGTGCCAGCAGCTTGGACAGGGACGATGAAGCTTTCTTT. As protein: CASSLDRDDEAFF.

This clonotype was picked up many times. J is TRBJ2-5 and V is TRBV7-8; maybe TRBD2 (6 bases). The CDR3 has 16 amino acids. CDR1 and CDR2 from the germline V gene are SGHVS and FQNEAQ. Trimming pared 2 bases from V and 2 bases from J, leaving 15 bases between. DNA of the CDR3: TGTGCCAGCAGCTTAAAGGGAACGGGAGTGCAAGAGACCCAGTACTTC. It is translated as CASSLKGTGVQETQYF. Filled out from reference TRBV7-8 and TRBJ2-5, the complete variable domain reads GAGVSQSPRYKVAKRGQDVALRCDPISGHVSLFWYQQALGQGPEFLTYFQNEAQLDKSGLPSDRFFAERPEGSVSTLKIQRTQQEDSAVYLCASSLKGTGVQETQYFGPGTRLLVL.

This clonotype was seen at least ten times. The CDR3 region is CASSLERQKNTEAFF. CDR3 DNA sequence: TGTGCCAGCAGCTTAGAGAGGCAGAAGAACACTGAAGCTTTCTTT. J is TRBJ1-1 and V is TRBV7-9, with D hard to call. Trimming removed 1 base at V and 1 base at J, with 10 bases between. The CDR3 length is 15 residues. Per germline, CDR1 SEHNR and CDR2 FQNEAQ (reference sequence). Variable domain in full (rest from reference TRBV7-9 and TRBJ1-1): DTGVSQNPRHKITKRGQNVTFRCDPISEHNRLYWYRQTLGQGPEFLTYFQNEAQLEKSRLLSDRFSAERPKGSFSTLEIQRTEQGDSAMYLCASSLERQKNTEAFFGQGTRLTVV.

This clonotype was observed at least ten times. This chain uses TRBV20-1 with TRBJ1-2; TRBD1 agrees at 10 bases. With V trimmed by 4 bases and J by 5 bases, 10 bases remained unmatched. Germline-derived CDR1 and CDR2 are DFQATT and SNEGSKA (reference sequence). The CDR3 covers 15 residues. This CDR3 reads CSANPHGQGGYGYTF. The CDR3 DNA follows: TGCAGTGCTAACCCCCACGGACAGGGGGGTTATGGCTACACCTTC.

This clonotype was counted at least ten times. The genes are TRBV6-2 or TRBV6-3 and TRBJ2-3; 10 positions match TRBD2. CDR3 length: 15 amino acids. CDR1 is MNHEY and CDR2 is SVGEGT in the germline V gene. The V segment lost 4 bases and the J segment 5 bases; nucleotides outside the gene matches: 6. CDR3 protein: CASSSPGLAEDTQYF. In nucleotides, the CDR3 is TGTGCCAGCAGTTCCCCCGGACTAGCGGAAGATACGCAGTATTTT.

V usage is TRBV12-5 and J usage is TRBJ1-1; D not resolved. The germline V gene has CDR1 LGHNT and CDR2 FRNRAP. The CDR3 extends over 18 amino acids. The V gene lost 6 bases and the J gene lost 0 bases, with 23 bases spanning the gap. CDR3: CASGPTTQQRAMNTEAFF. CDR3 nucleotides: TGTGCTAGTGGACCAACCACCCAGCAGAGGGCAATGAACACTGAAGCTTTCTTT.

In this sample, this clonotype turned up many times. This chain connects TRBV7-2 to TRBJ1-1, with no clear D. Trimming shortened V by 2 bases and J by 1 base, and 11 bases separated the two germline ends. Germline V gene sequence: CDR1 SGHTA, CDR2 FQGNSA. The CDR3 loop spans 15 amino acids. The CDR3 region has the DNA TGTGCCAGCAGCTTATGGGGTAGTCGGAACACTGAAGCTTTCTTT. As protein: CASSLWGSRNTEAFF.

In its sample, this clonotype was seen many times. The chain uses TRBV7-2 and TRBJ1-2, with D possibly TRBD1 on 5 matching bases. The CDR3 consists of 13 residues. Per germline, CDR1 SGHTA and CDR2 FQGNSA. V was trimmed by 3 bases and J by 7 bases, leaving 12 bases between them. The CDR3 region is CASSFQGTSGYTF. The CDR3 DNA reads as TGTGCCAGCAGCTTTCAGGGAACAAGTGGCTACACCTTC.

This clonotype was counted at least ten times. The genes are TRBV28 and TRBJ2-7; 9 positions agree with TRBD2. The CDR3 spans 15 residues. Germline CDR1 reads MDHEN; CDR2 reads SYDVKM. Trimming removed 5 bases from V and 5 bases from J; junction bases left unmatched: 10. CDR3 residues: CASSTTGTSFDEQYF. Written as DNA, the CDR3 is TGTGCCAGCAGTACCACCGGGACTAGCTTTGACGAGCAGTACTTC.

This clonotype was recorded many times. The chain has TRBV7-2 and TRBJ2-7, with a possible D match to TRBD2 (5 bases). V was shortened by 5 bases and J by 3 bases, with 14 bases between the two germline ends. Germline V gene data show CDR1 as SGHTA and CDR2 as FQGNSA. This CDR3 has 14 residues. This CDR3 reads CASSLDAGNYEQYF. In nucleotides, the CDR3 is TGTGCCAGCAGCCTAGACGCCGGGAACTACGAGCAGTACTTC.

At least ten counts were recorded for this clonotype. The chain carries TRBV7-2 and TRBJ2-6; 9 nucleotides match TRBD2. The CDR3 extends over 19 amino acids. V lost 5 bases, J lost 4 bases, and 15 bases stayed unmatched. Germline CDR1 SGHTA, CDR2 FQGNSA. The CDR3 loop is CASSLGGSGRPGGANVLTF. CDR3 in DNA: TGTGCCAGCAGCCTGGGGGGTAGCGGGAGACCGGGAGGGGCCAACGTCCTGACTTTC. Variable domain in full (rest from reference TRBV7-2 and TRBJ2-6): GAGVSQSPSNKVTEKGKDVELRCDPISGHTALYWYRQSLGQGLEFLIYFQGNSAPDKSGLPSDRFSAERTGGSVSTLTIQRTQQEDSAVYLCASSLGGSGRPGGANVLTFGAGSRLTVL.

This clonotype was seen ten or more times. The chain joins TRBV7-2 to TRBJ2-5; 9 nucleotides match TRBD2. In germline, CDR1 is SGHTA, CDR2 FQGNSA. The CDR3 is 13 residues long. The ends lost 9 bases at V and 4 bases at J; junction bases unmatched: 6. CDR3 sequence reads: CARTDSGGETQYF. CDR3 sequence (DNA): TGTGCCAGAACCGATAGCGGGGGAGAGACCCAGTACTTC.

This clonotype was counted ten times or more. This sequence joins TRBV7-2 and TRBJ1-2, with TRBD1 as a possible D gene (6 bases). The CDR3 covers 16 residues. From germline, CDR1 is SGHTA and CDR2 FQGNSA. Between the trimmed V and J ends, which lost 4 bases and 8 bases, there was a span of 23 bases. The chain's CDR3 is CASSSSGTFADGGYTF. The CDR3 coding sequence is TGTGCCAGCAGCTCATCCGGGACATTCGCTGACGGGGGCTACACCTTC.

This clonotype was picked up many times. The J gene is TRBJ1-5, the V gene TRBV7-8; the D is unclear. Germline lookup yields CDR1 SGHVS and CDR2 FQNEAQ. Trimming pared 4 bases from V and 7 bases from J, leaving 17 bases between. This CDR3 contains 15 residues. The CDR3 DNA is TGTGCCAGCAGCTCCACCCCCGAACCTGCCCAGCCCCAGCATTTT. It translates to CASSSTPEPAQPQHF.

In its sample, this clonotype was seen many times. The chain joins TRBV7-2 to TRBJ1-6; D uncertain. CDR1 is SGHTA and CDR2 is FQGNSA in the germline V gene. V was shortened by 5 bases and J by 3 bases, with 8 bases between the two germline ends. The length of the CDR3 is 14 residues. The CDR3 nucleotides read TGTGCCAGCAGCGGTGACATCTATAATTCACCCCTCCACTTT. Its protein is CASSGDIYNSPLHF.

This clonotype was picked up many times. The chain couples TRBV5-1 to TRBJ2-7; 7 bases are a match to TRBD2. The CDR3 length is 13 residues. Germline V gives CDR1 SGHRS, CDR2 YFSETQ. Trimming cost V 5 bases and J 2 bases; bases outside gene matches: 4. CDR3 in amino acids: CASSPSGAYEQYF. The CDR3 DNA reads TGCGCCAGCAGTCCTAGCGGCGCCTACGAGCAGTACTTC.

This clonotype has a count of ten or more. V is TRBV7-2 and J is TRBJ2-1; TRBD2 is a possible D gene (6 bases). The V end was cut by 7 bases, the J end by 0 bases, with 16 bases between. This CDR3 comprises 16 residues. Germline CDR1 reads SGHTA; CDR2 reads FQGNSA. CDR3 region: CASNFVGGSSYNEQFF. CDR3 coding DNA: TGTGCCAGCAATTTTGTCGGGGGTAGCTCCTACAATGAGCAGTTCTTC.

The table lists this clonotype with many counts. The chain joins TRBV7-2 to TRBJ2-5, with TRBD2 as a possible D gene (6 bases). Trimming removed 1 base at V and 1 base at J, with 10 bases between. Germline V gene data show CDR1 as SGHTA and CDR2 as FQGNSA. The CDR3 has 15 residues. This CDR3 reads CASSLVWGVQETQYF. In DNA, the CDR3 is TGTGCCAGCAGCTTAGTCTGGGGGGTCCAAGAGACCCAGTACTTC.